The 10 T cell receptor beta chains reported below all come from one sample, sequenced in a study of beta chain features in type 1 diabetes. The sequenced template was cDNA made from the entire isolated RNA. The method was immunoSEQ multiplex PCR; TCRdb's version includes in-frame clones alone and lacks a portion of them. Of around 300,000 clones in the sample, 9.5% to 12% were seen once. The sequenced sample was naive CD4+ T cells from blood. The receptors here all came from a woman aged 25 to 45 in good health.

This chain joins TRBV5-6 and TRBJ2-7; D is uncertain. The length of the CDR3 is 14 residues. Germline CDR1 reads SGHDT; CDR2 reads YYEEEE. Trimming removed 5 bases at V and 5 bases at J, with 17 bases between. The CDR3, as DNA: TGTGCCAGCAGTCTCCGACCTACTACCAACGAGCAGTACTTC. Encoded protein: CASSLRPTTNEQYF.

In this sample, this clone turned up a few times. The CDR3 reads CASSLRGGPDNEQFF. DNA for the CDR3: TGCGCCAGCAGCTTGAGGGGAGGGCCTGACAATGAGCAGTTCTTC. This chain connects TRBV5-1 to TRBJ2-1, with 7 bases identical to TRBD2. The CDR3 sequence is 15 residues long. Per the germline V gene, CDR1 is SGHRS and CDR2 is YFSETQ. V was pared by 1 base and J by 5 bases, with 6 bases of the junction left unmatched.

V usage is TRBV28 and J usage is TRBJ2-3, with D uncertain. With 2 bases removed from V and 14 bases from J, the gap between germline ends came to 14 bases. In germline, CDR1 is MDHEN, CDR2 SYDVKM. The CDR3 loop spans 12 amino acids. The CDR3 nucleotides are TGTGCCAGCAGTTTACAGGCCTCTCGTCCGTATTTT. This translates into CASSLQASRPYF.

This chain connects TRBV6-5 to TRBJ2-7; D is perhaps TRBD2 (5 bases). CDR1 is MNHEY and CDR2 is SVGAGI in the germline V gene. Trimming stripped 3 bases from V and 4 bases from J, with 13 bases between. This CDR3 comprises 14 residues. This chain's CDR3 is CASSYYAEAYEQYF. As DNA, the CDR3 is TGTGCCAGCAGTTATTATGCGGAGGCGTACGAGCAGTACTTC.

This clone occurred a few times. The chain joins TRBV11-1 to TRBJ2-5; the D gene is possibly TRBD1 (6 bases). V shed 5 bases and J shed 1 base, with 11 bases lying between them. The CDR3 contains 14 residues. Germline V gene lookup returns CDR1 SGHAT and CDR2 FQDESV (reference sequence). The chain's CDR3 is CASSTRQAQETQYF. The CDR3 bases are TGTGCCAGCAGCACCCGACAGGCCCAAGAGACCCAGTACTTC.

This rearrangement joins TRBV6-5 to TRBJ2-1, with 9 positions matching TRBD1. The CDR3 totals 11 residues. The germline V gene encodes CDR1 MNHEY and CDR2 SVGAGI. V lost 5 bases to trimming and J lost 15 bases; unmatched junction nucleotides: 5. CDR3 amino acids: CASSQGQGAFF. The CDR3, as DNA: TGTGCCAGCAGTCAGGGACAGGGCGCGTTCTTC.

The V and J genes are TRBV5-4 and TRBJ2-3, with 11 bases that match TRBD2. This CDR3 has 16 residues. V lost 4 bases, J lost 5 bases, and 9 bases stayed unmatched. Germline values: CDR1 SGHNT, CDR2 YYREEE (reference sequence). The CDR3 sequence is CASSLILAGAIDTQYF. The CDR3 DNA is TGTGCCAGCAGCCTCATACTAGCGGGAGCCATAGATACGCAGTATTTT.

The chain uses TRBV6-1 and TRBJ2-1, with TRBD2 matching 7 bases. CDR1 and CDR2 from the germline V gene are MNHNS and SASEGT. The trim removed 6 bases at V and 0 bases at J, leaving 5 bases unmatched. The CDR3 spans 15 residues. This CDR3 reads CASRDRDYSYNEQFF. The CDR3 nucleotides are TGTGCCAGCAGGGACCGGGACTACTCCTACAATGAGCAGTTCTTC.

There are a few counts of this clone. This chain links TRBV6-5 with TRBJ2-7; TRBD2 aligns across 14 bases. After removal of 6 bases from V and 4 bases from J, the junction contained 5 bases not matched to a gene. CDR1 is MNHEY and CDR2 is SVGAGI in the germline V gene. This CDR3 has 15 residues. The CDR3 DNA reads TGTGCCAGCAGCTTCAGGACTAGCGGGAGGTACGAGCAGTACTTC. This encodes CASSFRTSGRYEQYF.

This clone appeared a few times. V gene TRBV4-2 combines with J gene TRBJ2-3; TRBD2 might be the D (6 bases). V lost 2 bases to trimming and J lost 14 bases, with 20 bases between them. The length of the CDR3 is 14 residues. Germline V gene data show CDR1 as LGHNA and CDR2 as YNFKEQ. CDR3 DNA: TGTGCCAGCAGCCAAAACGGGGACTCGCTCACCGGGTATTTT. This sequence encodes CASSQNGDSLTGYF.